This T cell receptor beta chain derives from a study of OX40 agonist ivuxolimab in advanced cancers. Findings and caveats of the study: Among T cells, CD8+ cells averaged more expanded clones than CD4+ cells. Normalized T-cell clonal expansion was also low in a subset of nonresponders. Clonal expansion was seen in CD4+ and CD8+ blood T cells by week 6 at 0.1 to 3.0 mg/kg.

Measured with immunoSEQ multiplex PCR; TCRdb has only the in-frame clones, and not every one. The table includes some 64,000 clones, about 85% detected once. The CDR3 is 16 residues long. CDR1 MDHEN and CDR2 SYDVKM come from the germline V gene. V was trimmed by 1 base and J by 2 bases, leaving 12 bases between them. As concerns this clone: What it binds is unknown.

The rearrangement joins TRBV28 to TRBJ1-3; no reliable D call. The receptor was isolated from an adult with an advanced solid tumor such as melanoma, head and neck, liver or kidney cancer. The sample was CD4+ or CD8+ T cells sorted from blood, taken in a trial of the OX40 agonist ivuxolimab. The CDR3 region has the DNA TGTGCCAGCAGTTTATTGCGACGGCAGGCTGGAAACACCATATATTTT. Translating gives CASSLLRRQAGNTIYF.